This TCR beta chain was sequenced in a study of blood T cell repertoires in COVID-19. Overall study: COVID-19 samples collected from the United States, Italy and Spain covered acute and convalescent phases.

Individuals drawn from approximately 26 US areas were about 18 to 100 years old. The CDR3 sequence is 12 residues long. Germline values: CDR1 SGHTS, CDR2 YDEGEE. V was cut by 0 bases and J by 5 bases, with 6 bases left in between. Profiled with immunoSEQ multiplex PCR; TCRdb holds only in-frame clones, not every one. The data contain around 220,000 clones, 90% of them singletons. The clonotype was recovered from a man aged 25 to 40 who had been exposed to COVID-19. Sequencing was performed on PBMCs or T cells enriched from blood (not recorded which). The chain is built from TRBV5-8 and TRBJ2-7; D is uncertain. This CDR3 reads CASSLVGDEQYF. CDR3 nucleotide sequence: TGTGCCAGCAGCTTGGTAGGAGACGAGCAGTACTTC.